The 15 T cell receptor beta chains presented below share a single source sample, sequenced in a study of T cell repertoires in cytomegalovirus infection. One entry per CDR3 protein, called by TCRdb with MiXCR from the reads. The data show hundreds of thousands of distinct CDR3 sequences, roughly a third seen once. No antigen is known for these receptors. This material consisted of cultured PBMCs, taken from culture after CMV antigen stimulation. The receptors stem from a human donor in good health (CMV status not recorded). Some clones in this sample may be carry-over from other donors' samples.

CDR3 loop: CASRLGPSADHHF. The CDR3 nucleotides read TGTGCCAGCAGATTAGGTCCGTCCGCCGATCATCACTTT. The genes are TRBV6-1 and TRBJ1-6; D is uncertain. Germline lookup yields CDR1 MNHNS and CDR2 SASEGT. With 6 bases removed from V and 19 bases from J, the gap between germline ends came to 22 bases. The CDR3 is made up of 13 amino acids.

This clonotype has only a few counts. V gene TRBV5-4 combines with J gene TRBJ2-2; 13 bases match TRBD2. CDR1 and CDR2 from the germline V gene are SGHNT and YYREEE (reference sequence). V dropped 4 bases and J dropped 5; count of bases not matched to a gene: 5. The CDR3 has 16 amino acids. The CDR3 reads CASSGRTSGRTGELFF. The CDR3 region has the DNA TGTGCCAGCAGCGGAAGGACTAGCGGGAGAACCGGGGAGCTGTTTTTT.

The table lists this clonotype with a few counts. V and J are TRBV12-3 or TRBV12-4 and TRBJ1-1; D might be TRBD1 (6 bases). Trimming took 7 bases from V and 3 from J, leaving 15 bases between them. The CDR3 has 14 amino acids. CDR3 DNA: TGTGCCAGCACTCGTCAGGGGAAATACACTGAAGCTTTCTTT. Its protein product is CASTRQGKYTEAFF.

This sequence joins TRBV29-1 and TRBJ2-3; 9 bases fit TRBD2. This CDR3 is 15 amino acids long. Germline CDR1 reads SQVTM; CDR2 reads ANQGSEA. J was trimmed by 1 base and V by 2 bases; bases with no gene match: 4. CDR3 bases: TGCAGCGTTGAAACCCCTAGCGGGGGCACAGATACGCAGTATTTT. It specifies CSVETPSGGTDTQYF.

The chain joins TRBV5-4 to TRBJ1-3; D is uncertain. The germline V gene encodes CDR1 SGHNT and CDR2 YYREEE (reference sequence). Trimming took off 2 bases at V and 2 bases at J, with 11 bases between the two ends. The CDR3 contains 15 residues. The CDR3 DNA reads as TGTGCCAGCAGCTTAAGCCCTTCCCCTGGAAACACCATATATTTT. Translating gives CASSLSPSPGNTIYF.

This clonotype was counted ten times or more. V and J are TRBV7-2 and TRBJ1-1; D may be TRBD1 (5 bases). Germline V gives CDR1 SGHTA, CDR2 FQGNSA. The CDR3 contains 14 residues. The V gene lost 4 bases and the J gene lost 1 base, with 10 bases spanning the gap. The CDR3 loop reads CASSSRDPNTEAFF. The DNA for the CDR3 is TGTGCCAGCAGCTCCCGGGACCCGAACACTGAAGCTTTCTTT.

The chain carries TRBV19 and TRBJ1-5, with 7 bases lining up with TRBD1. CDR1 is LNHDA, CDR2 SQIVND, per germline (reference sequence). There are 15 residues in the CDR3. After removal of 7 bases from V and 7 bases from J, the junction contained 13 bases not matched to a gene. This CDR3 is CASNIRAGGSQPQHF. The CDR3 DNA follows: TGTGCCAGTAACATCCGGGCAGGGGGAAGCCAGCCCCAGCATTTT. The variable domain in full, with the rest retrieved from reference TRBV19 and TRBJ1-5, is DGGITQSPKYLFRKEGQNVTLSCEQNLNHDAMYWYRQDPGQGLRLIYYSQIVNDFQKGDIAEGYSVSREKKESFPLTVTSAQKNPTAFYLCASNIRAGGSQPQHFGDGTRLSIL.

V gene TRBV4-1 combines with J gene TRBJ1-5, with TRBD1 matching 8 bases. The CDR3 contains 16 residues. Germline CDR1 MGHRA, CDR2 YSYEKL. V shed 4 bases, J shed 7 bases, and the junction held 12 bases outside the gene matches. CDR3 DNA sequence: TGCGCCAGCAGCCCGGGACAGGTTACCGTTCGGCAGCCCCAGCATTTT. As protein: CASSPGQVTVRQPQHF.

This chain links TRBV5-6 with TRBJ2-7, with D possibly matching TRBD1 (5 bases). Germline loops: CDR1 SGHDT, CDR2 YYEEEE. The CDR3 runs 15 residues. V was shortened by 4 bases and J by 3 bases, with 17 bases between the two germline ends. CDR3 bases: TGTGCCAGCAGCGCGACCAGGGCGCCCATCTACGAGCAGTACTTC. It is translated as CASSATRAPIYEQYF. The whole variable domain, remainder taken from reference TRBV5-6 and TRBJ2-7, is DAGVTQSPTHLIKTRGQQVTLRCSPKSGHDTVSWYQQALGQGPQFIFQYYEEEERQRGNFPDRFSGHQFPNYSSELNVNALLLGDSALYLCASSATRAPIYEQYFGPGTRLTVT.

This clonotype has a handful of counts. V and J are TRBV19 and TRBJ2-1, with D possibly TRBD1 on 6 matching bases. Germline CDR1 and CDR2: LNHDA and SQIVND (reference sequence). Trimming pared 3 bases from V and 5 bases from J, leaving 8 bases between. The CDR3 is 13 residues long. CDR3: CASSITGNNEQFF. CDR3 DNA sequence: TGTGCCAGTAGTATCACAGGGAACAATGAGCAGTTCTTC.

In this sample, this clonotype turned up many times. This chain uses TRBV12-3 or TRBV12-4 with TRBJ1-2; D is possibly TRBD1 (5 bases). Trimming shortened V by 5 bases and J by 6 bases, and 16 bases separated the two germline ends. The CDR3 is made up of 14 amino acids. The CDR3 sequence: CASSLGGPGDGYTF. The CDR3 DNA follows: TGTGCCAGCAGTCTCGGGGGTCCGGGAGATGGCTACACCTTC.

The J gene is TRBJ1-2, the V gene TRBV2, with D possibly being TRBD1 (6 bases). Germline loops: CDR1 SNHLY, CDR2 FYNNEI. The CDR3 consists of 17 residues. V was shortened by 1 base and J by 5 bases, with 20 bases between the two germline ends. The chain's CDR3 is CASSEDRTGQTSYGYTF. The CDR3 bases are TGTGCCAGCAGTGAAGATCGTACAGGGCAAACTTCATATGGCTACACCTTC.

This clonotype was found a few times. The chain has TRBV10-3 and TRBJ2-1; 12 bases map to TRBD2. The J segment lost 9 bases and the V segment lost 10 bases, leaving 7 bases of the junction unmatched. Looked up from germline, CDR1 is ENHRY and CDR2 is SYGVKD. This CDR3 contains 13 residues. CDR3 amino acids: CASLAGGPSEQFF. The CDR3 nucleotides read TGTGCCAGCCTAGCGGGAGGGCCGAGTGAGCAGTTCTTC.

This clonotype was counted ten times or more. The J gene is TRBJ2-7, the V gene TRBV7-2; 8 positions agree with TRBD1. Germline values: CDR1 SGHTA, CDR2 FQGNSA. V was pared by 0 bases and J by 4 bases, with 5 bases of the junction left unmatched. This CDR3 has 15 residues. The CDR3, as DNA: TGTGCCAGCAGCTTAGCTACCGGGACAGGATACGAGCAGTACTTC. Translated, it gives CASSLATGTGYEQYF.

This clonotype has just a few counts. V usage is TRBV11-2 and J usage is TRBJ1-2; TRBD1 might be the D (6 bases). CDR1 and CDR2 (germline): SGHAT, FQNNGV. The CDR3 runs to 12 residues. Trimming removed 5 bases from V and 10 bases from J, with 14 bases in between. The CDR3 region has the DNA TGTGCCAGCAGCCCGGACAGCGTTGTCTACACCTTC. Protein sequence: CASSPDSVVYTF. The entire variable domain, with the rest obtained from reference TRBV11-2 and TRBJ1-2, is as follows: EAGVAQSPRYKIIEKRQSVAFWCNPISGHATLYWYQQILGQGPKLLIQFQNNGVVDDSQLPKDRFSAERLKGVDSTLKIQPAKLEDSAVYLCASSPDSVVYTFGSGTRLTVV.